One sample yielded the 27 T cell receptor beta chains listed below, sequenced in a study of blood T cell repertoires in COVID-19. Measured with immunoSEQ multiplex PCR; TCRdb has only the in-frame clones, and not every one. This table has 300,000 to 400,000 clones, 88% appearing once. Sequencing was carried out using PBMCs or T cells enriched from blood (not recorded which). All receptors come from a woman between 18 and 29 years old who had recovered from COVID-19.

The rearrangement links TRBV28 to TRBJ1-1; perhaps TRBD1 as D (5 bases). The CDR3 totals 14 residues. Trimming cost V 3 bases and J 3 bases, with 11 bases left between them. Germline CDR1 and CDR2: MDHEN and SYDVKM. CDR3 DNA sequence: TGTGCCAGCAGTTTTGGTCAGGGTTACACTGAAGCTTTCTTT. It codes for CASSFGQGYTEAFF.

The genes are TRBV14 and TRBJ2-5, with 10 bases identical to TRBD1. V trimming: 4 bases; J trimming: 2 bases; junction bases outside the gene matches: 4. The germline V gene has CDR1 SGHDN and CDR2 FVKESK. The CDR3 has 15 residues. The CDR3 spells CASSPADRGQETQYF. DNA of the CDR3: TGTGCCAGCAGCCCAGCGGACAGGGGGCAAGAGACCCAGTACTTC.

J is TRBJ2-5 and V is TRBV7-9; the match to TRBD2 covers 10 bases. Trimming at V came to 2 bases and at J to 11 bases, leaving 8 bases not matched to a gene. This CDR3 is built from 14 residues. Germline values: CDR1 SEHNR, CDR2 FQNEAQ (reference sequence). CDR3 coding DNA: TGTGCCAGCAGCTTAAGTAGCGGGGGGCTTGTACAGTACTTC. Protein: CASSLSSGGLVQYF.

V is TRBV6-5 and J is TRBJ2-3; no reliable D call. The CDR3 is 14 residues long. In germline, CDR1 is MNHEY, CDR2 SVGAGI. The ends were cut back, 0 bases at V and 5 bases at J, with 9 bases in the middle. Here the CDR3 DNA reads TGTGCCAGCAGTTACTCGCTGGCGGAAGATACGCAGTATTTT. Protein: CASSYSLAEDTQYF.

CDR3 in DNA: TGTGCCACCCAGGGACAGGGGATAGGGCTTGACACTGAAGCTTTCTTT. Protein sequence: CATQGQGIGLDTEAFF. The chain joins TRBV10-3 to TRBJ1-1; TRBD1 aligns across 10 bases. The germline V gene has CDR1 ENHRY and CDR2 SYGVKD. The CDR3 has 16 amino acids. The J segment lost 3 bases and the V segment lost 10 bases, leaving 14 bases of the junction unmatched.

This chain connects TRBV6-4 to TRBJ2-7, with 11 bases identical to TRBD2. The CDR3 covers 18 residues. J gave up 1 base and V 4 bases, and 12 bases lay outside the gene matches. Germline CDR1 MRHNA, CDR2 SNTAGT. The CDR3 reads CASSVPPLAGGISYEQYF. CDR3 bases: TGTGCCAGCAGTGTCCCCCCGCTAGCGGGGGGTATTTCCTACGAGCAGTACTTC.

This sequence joins TRBV28 and TRBJ2-3; D remains unclear. The CDR3 extends over 14 amino acids. V was clipped by 2 bases and J by 0 bases, with 6 bases between them. Per germline, CDR1 MDHEN and CDR2 SYDVKM. CDR3 coding DNA: TGTGCCAGCAGTTTACTTATCAGCACAGATACGCAGTATTTT. It specifies CASSLLISTDTQYF.

This clone was counted a few times. The chain uses TRBV27 and TRBJ1-1; D is undetermined. Germline V gene data show CDR1 as MNHEY and CDR2 as SMNVEV (reference sequence). This CDR3 has 14 residues. The V end lost 0 bases, the J end lost 1 base, and 6 bases lay between the germline ends. In nucleotides, the CDR3 is TGTGCCAGCAGTTTATCGTCAGGGAACACTGAAGCTTTCTTT. Its translation is CASSLSSGNTEAFF.

For this clone: The sample carries other DNA sequences with the same CDR3. The V gene is TRBV2, the J gene TRBJ1-5; 11 bases are shared with TRBD1. The CDR3 has 14 residues. The germline gives CDR1 SNHLY, CDR2 FYNNEI. The J segment lost 6 bases and the V segment lost 6 bases, leaving 4 bases of the junction unmatched. The CDR3 loop is CASSGDRGSQPQHF. The CDR3, as DNA: TGTGCCAGCAGCGGGGACAGGGGGAGTCAGCCCCAGCATTTT.

The chain employs TRBV3-1 (or the pseudogene TRBV3-2) and TRBJ1-1; 8 nucleotides align to TRBD1. The V gene's germline CDR1 is LGHDT and CDR2 YNNKEL (reference sequence). V lost 3 bases to trimming and J lost 11 bases; unmatched junction nucleotides: 11. The CDR3 covers 14 residues. The CDR3 nucleotides are TGTGCCAGCAGCCACTCCGGGACAGGAATAGTGGCTTTCTTT. This encodes CASSHSGTGIVAFF.

This clone appeared once. The CDR3 region has the DNA TGTGCCAGCAGCTTACTTCTAGGAGCGGGGGAGCAGTACTTC. The encoded protein is CASSLLLGAGEQYF. V and J are TRBV11-2 and TRBJ2-7; 7 bases are a match to TRBD2. The CDR3 extends over 14 amino acids. After removal of 2 bases from V and 7 bases from J, the junction contained 8 bases not matched to a gene. Germline V CDR1 and CDR2: SGHAT, FQNNGV.

The rearrangement joins TRBV13 to TRBJ2-4; TRBD1 agrees at 7 bases. V shed 3 bases, J shed 0 bases, and the junction held 11 bases outside the gene matches. Germline CDR1 is PRHDT and CDR2 is FYEKMQ (reference sequence). The CDR3 runs to 18 residues. Here the CDR3 DNA reads TGTGCCAGCAGCTTTCGGACAGGCGCCGCGAGAGCCAAAAACATTCAGTACTTC. As protein: CASSFRTGAARAKNIQYF.

The chain combines TRBV5-5 with TRBJ2-3; TRBD2 matches at 8 bases. The CDR3 is 14 residues long. The germline V gene encodes CDR1 SGHKS and CDR2 YYEKEE (reference sequence). The junction had 6 bases not matched to a gene; V was cut back by 4 bases and J by 5 bases. Written as DNA, the CDR3 is TGTGCCAGCAGCCAGGACGGGAGGGTAGATACGCAGTATTTT. It encodes CASSQDGRVDTQYF.

The V and J genes are TRBV7-3 and TRBJ1-4; 10 bases align to TRBD1. V shed 6 bases, J shed 6 bases, and the junction held 7 bases outside the gene matches. The CDR3 contains 15 residues. Germline V CDR1 and CDR2: SGHTA, FQGTGA. CDR3 amino acids: CASSLTGTGDEKLFF. DNA of the CDR3: TGTGCCAGCAGTCTTACCGGGACAGGGGATGAAAAACTGTTTTTT.

This chain links TRBV4-2 with TRBJ1-3; 9 bases fit TRBD1. Germline-derived CDR1 and CDR2 are LGHNA and YNFKEQ. The V segment lost 1 base and the J segment 2 bases; nucleotides outside the gene matches: 6. The length of the CDR3 is 17 residues. CDR3 amino acids: CASSQGPTGGTGNTIYF. For the CDR3, the DNA is TGTGCCAGCAGCCAAGGGCCGACAGGGGGGACTGGAAACACCATATATTTT.

V gene TRBV7-9 combines with J gene TRBJ1-6; no definite D call. The CDR3 is made up of 14 amino acids. Germline V CDR1 and CDR2: SEHNR, FQNEAQ (reference sequence). Deletions cut 5 bases from V and 3 bases from J, with 8 bases between. The DNA for the CDR3 is TGTGCCAGCAGCCCCGCGCTCTATAATTCACCCCTCCACTTT. Its translation is CASSPALYNSPLHF.

The chain employs TRBV21-1 and TRBJ1-2. TRBV21-1 is a recognized pseudogene. CDR3 length equals 15 residues. The chain's CDR3 is CASSTGTASGYGYTF. The CDR3 DNA reads TGTGCCAGCAGCACAGGGACTGCCTCGGGGTATGGCTACACCTTC.

This clone is a singleton in its sample. V is TRBV9 and J is TRBJ1-1; 10 bases line up with TRBD1. The CDR3 is 15 amino acids. The germline CDR1 and CDR2 sequences are SGDLS and YYNGEE. The junction had 4 bases not matched to a gene; V was cut back by 0 bases and J by 5 bases. The CDR3, as DNA: TGTGCCAGCAGCGTAGAGGGACAGGGGTCGACTGAAGCTTTCTTT. Protein product: CASSVEGQGSTEAFF.

This chain uses TRBV5-1 with TRBJ2-1; 11 positions match TRBD2. The trim removed 4 bases at V and 4 bases at J, leaving 4 bases unmatched. The CDR3 spans 15 residues. CDR1 and CDR2 from the germline V gene are SGHRS and YFSETQ. CDR3 protein: CASSNSGGAYNEQFF. The CDR3 bases are TGCGCCAGCAGCAATAGCGGGGGGGCATACAATGAGCAGTTCTTC. Combining the CDR3 with reference TRBV5-1 and TRBJ2-1 gives the whole variable domain KAGVTQTPRYLIKTRGQQVTLSCSPISGHRSVSWYQQTPGQGLQFLFEYFSETQRNKGNFPGRFSGRQFSNSRSEMNVSTLELGDSALYLCASSNSGGAYNEQFFGPGTRLTVL.

The rearrangement uses TRBV29-1 and TRBJ2-1, with 8 bases identical to TRBD2. Trimming removed 7 bases from V and 3 bases from J; junction bases left unmatched: 5. Germline-derived CDR1 and CDR2 are SQVTM and ANQGSEA. This CDR3 has 13 residues. This CDR3 reads CSADSGDYNEQFF. The CDR3 nucleotides read TGCAGCGCCGATAGCGGGGACTACAATGAGCAGTTCTTC.

This sequence joins TRBV6-5 and TRBJ1-1, with a possible D match to TRBD1 (6 bases). V was shortened by 6 bases and J by 1 base, with 12 bases between the two germline ends. Germline V gene sequence: CDR1 MNHEY, CDR2 SVGAGI. The CDR3 is made up of 14 amino acids. CDR3 nucleotides: TGTGCCAGCAGGACGGGACACTCGAACACTGAAGCTTTCTTT. It is translated as CASRTGHSNTEAFF.

The J gene is TRBJ2-7, the V gene TRBV11-2, with D possibly TRBD1 on 6 matching bases. Trimming cost V 3 bases and J 3 bases, with 12 bases left between them. From germline, CDR1 is SGHAT and CDR2 FQNNGV. The CDR3 is 14 residues long. The CDR3 DNA reads as TGTGCCAGCAGCTTTCGCTACAGGGTCTACGAGCAGTACTTC. The encoded protein is CASSFRYRVYEQYF.

The rearrangement joins TRBV5-8 to TRBJ2-7; 7 bases match TRBD2. The CDR3 contains 13 residues. Losses at the gene ends were 3 bases for V and 5 bases for J; bases not matched to a gene: 5. CDR1 SGHTS and CDR2 YDEGEE come from the germline V gene. DNA for the CDR3: TGTGCCAGCAGCTCCGGGGAGGGTCACGAGCAGTACTTC. This encodes CASSSGEGHEQYF.

This clone was observed once. V usage is TRBV2 and J usage is TRBJ2-3; no reliable D call. The ends were cut back, 3 bases at V and 3 bases at J, with 7 bases in the middle. The CDR3 consists of 13 residues. Germline V lookup: CDR1 SNHLY, CDR2 FYNNEI. CDR3 coding DNA: TGTGCCAGCAGTGATCAGTGGACAGATACGCAGTATTTT. It codes for CASSDQWTDTQYF. Looking up the rest from reference TRBV2 and TRBJ2-3 gives the full variable domain: EPEVTQTPSHQVTQMGQEVILRCVPISNHLYFYWYRQILGQKVEFLVSFYNNEISEKSEIFDDQFSVERPDGSNFTLKIRSTKLEDSAMYFCASSDQWTDTQYFGPGTRLTVL.

This chain connects TRBV29-1 to TRBJ1-1; TRBD1 matches at 7 bases. CDR1 and CDR2 (germline): SQVTM, ANQGSEA. There are 13 residues in the CDR3. The trim removed 6 bases at V and 3 bases at J, leaving 7 bases unmatched. Here the CDR3 reads CSVLIDRDTEAFF. The CDR3 nucleotides read TGCAGCGTCCTGATTGACAGGGACACTGAAGCTTTCTTT.

The chain combines TRBV4-3 with TRBJ1-5, with TRBD1 matching over 7 bases. The CDR3 totals 17 residues. Germline V gene data show CDR1 as LGHNA and CDR2 as YSLEER. The V and J ends lost 0 bases and 1 base, in that order; junction bases with no gene match: 6. The CDR3 coding sequence is TGCGCCAGCAGCCAAGAGGCCCACAGGGGCAGCAATCAGCCCCAGCATTTT. Amino acids: CASSQEAHRGSNQPQHF.

The DNA for the CDR3 is TGCGCCAGCAGCTTTACTCATAACGCCTACGAGCAGTACTTC. This gives the protein CASSFTHNAYEQYF. The rearrangement links TRBV5-1 to TRBJ2-7; D not resolved. The germline V gene has CDR1 SGHRS and CDR2 YFSETQ. The CDR3 runs to 14 residues. Trimming removed 2 bases at V and 2 bases at J, with 11 bases between. Supplemented by reference TRBV5-1 and TRBJ2-7, the full variable domain reads KAGVTQTPRYLIKTRGQQVTLSCSPISGHRSVSWYQQTPGQGLQFLFEYFSETQRNKGNFPGRFSGRQFSNSRSEMNVSTLELGDSALYLCASSFTHNAYEQYFGPGTRLTVT.